This T cell receptor (beta chain) originates from a study of cytomegalovirus exposure and HLA in healthy donors. The PCR contained 60 Vbeta and 13 Jbeta primers. Sequencing was performed with immunoSEQ multiplex PCR; in TCRdb, only in-frame clones are kept and a portion is missing. The sample holds 160,000 or so clones, 82% seen once. V lost 3 bases to trimming and J lost 6 bases, with 16 bases between them. This CDR3 contains 15 residues. Germline V gene sequence: CDR1 MRHNA, CDR2 SNTAGT. This chain links TRBV6-4 with TRBJ2-3; D may be TRBD1 (5 bases). This clonotype originated in a man in his forties or fifties in good health and CMV-seropositive. Sequencing input: PBMCs. The CDR3 DNA is TGTGCCAGCAGTGAGTTAGGGGTTTCGTCGGATACGCAGTATTTT. Translated, it gives CASSELGVSSDTQYF.